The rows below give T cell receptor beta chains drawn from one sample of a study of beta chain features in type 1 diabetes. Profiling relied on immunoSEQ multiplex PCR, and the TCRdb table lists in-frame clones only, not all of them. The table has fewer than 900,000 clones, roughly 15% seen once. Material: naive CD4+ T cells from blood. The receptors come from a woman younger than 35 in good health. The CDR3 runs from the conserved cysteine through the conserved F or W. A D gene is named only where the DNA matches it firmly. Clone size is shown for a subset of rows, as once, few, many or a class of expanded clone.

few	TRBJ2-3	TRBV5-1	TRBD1	CASQTGRTDTQYF	TGCGCCAGCCAGACAGGGCGCACAGATACGCAGTATTTT
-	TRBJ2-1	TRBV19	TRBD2	CASSPVAGLNEQFF	TGTGCCAGTAGTCCGGTAGCGGGATTAAATGAGCAGTTCTTC
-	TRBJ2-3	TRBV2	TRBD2	CASSRLAGVPDTQYF	TGTGCCAGCAGTCGACTAGCGGGAGTTCCCGATACGCAGTATTTT
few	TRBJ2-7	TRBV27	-	CASSPVGRGEQYF	TGTGCCAGCAGTCCCGTGGGTCGGGGCGAGCAGTACTTC
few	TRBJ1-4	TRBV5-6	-	CASTLLGGKNEKLFF	TGTGCCAGCACCCTGCTTGGAGGGAAGAATGAAAAACTGTTTTTT
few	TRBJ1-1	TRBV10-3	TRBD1	CAISAVGQGNTEAFF	TGTGCCATCAGTGCCGTGGGACAGGGGAACACTGAAGCTTTCTTT
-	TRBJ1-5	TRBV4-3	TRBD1	CASSQGHRGQGRDQPQHF	TGCGCCAGCAGCCAAGGACACAGAGGACAGGGGAGGGATCAGCCCCAGCATTTT
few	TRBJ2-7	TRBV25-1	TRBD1	CASSESGTGGHEQYF	TGTGCCAGCAGTGAGTCCGGGACAGGGGGCCACGAGCAGTACTTC
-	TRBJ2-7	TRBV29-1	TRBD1	CSVEDPRGNTYEQYF	TGCAGCGTTGAAGACCCCAGGGGGAATACCTACGAGCAGTACTTC
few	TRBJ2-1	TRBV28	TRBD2	CASSPWLVLAASFNEQFF	TGTGCCAGCAGCCCGTGGTTGGTACTAGCGGCTTCATTCAATGAGCAGTTCTTC